Listed below are T cell receptor beta chains from one sample, sequenced in a study of blood T cell repertoires in COVID-19. The method was immunoSEQ multiplex PCR; TCRdb's version includes in-frame clones alone and lacks a portion of them. The sample gives around 400,000 clones, over 75% of which show up once; 2% to 2.5% is in the top ten. The sample taken for sequencing was peripheral blood. These receptors were collected from a woman aged 55 to 70 with COVID-19, enrolled during active disease. CDR3s include the opening cysteine and the closing phenylalanine or tryptophan. D genes are given only for firm matches. Size values are once, few and many counts, or a class for expanded clones, and some rows have none.

TRBV19	TRBD1	TRBJ2-1	-	CASSRTGGPYNEQFF	TGTGCCAGTAGTCGCACAGGGGGACCCTACAATGAGCAGTTCTTC
TRBV6-6	TRBD1	TRBJ2-1	-	CASSYIQGVNNEQFF	TGTGCCAGCAGTTACATACAGGGGGTGAACAATGAGCAGTTCTTC
TRBV6-6	TRBD1	TRBJ2-7	-	CASSPSEGQGLYEQYF	TGTGCCAGCAGTCCGAGCGAGGGACAGGGCCTCTACGAGCAGTACTTC
TRBV11-2	-	TRBJ1-6	-	CASSLQGSSYNSPLHF	TGTGCCAGCAGCCTCCAGGGGAGCTCCTATAATTCACCCCTCCACTTT
TRBV6-5	TRBD1	TRBJ2-7	-	CASSRNRGYEQYF	TGTGCCAGCAGTAGAAACAGGGGTTACGAGCAGTACTTC
TRBV18	-	TRBJ1-6	few	CASSPDSSYNSPLHF	TGTGCCAGCTCACCGGACAGCTCCTATAATTCACCCCTCCACTTT
TRBV2	-	TRBJ2-3	-	CASRRQADTQYF	TGTGCCAGCAGAAGACAGGCAGATACGCAGTATTTT
TRBV7-9	TRBD2	TRBJ2-1	few	CASSLGLAGYNEQFF	TGTGCCAGCAGCTTAGGACTAGCGGGCTACAATGAGCAGTTCTTC
TRBV14	TRBD1	TRBJ2-5	-	CASRRTGTGETQYF	TGTGCCAGCAGGCGTACCGGGACAGGGGAGACCCAGTACTTC
TRBV7-2	-	TRBJ1-6	-	CASSLAGGQINSPLHF	TGTGCCAGCAGCTTAGCTGGGGGCCAGATCAATTCACCCCTCCACTTT
TRBV6-5	TRBD1	TRBJ1-1	-	CASSQTGAEAFF	TGTGCCAGCAGCCAAACAGGGGCTGAAGCTTTCTTT
TRBV28	-	TRBJ1-2	-	CASTANSNYGYTF	TGTGCCAGCACCGCTAACAGCAACTATGGCTACACCTTC
TRBV6-6	-	TRBJ1-1	-	CASSPAGIPEAFF	TGTGCCAGCAGTCCTGCAGGGATCCCTGAAGCTTTCTTT
TRBV4-1	TRBD1	TRBJ2-6	-	CASSQALGQGDSGRANVLTF	TGCGCCAGCAGCCAAGCCCTTGGACAGGGGGATTCCGGGAGGGCCAACGTCCTGACTTTC
TRBV11-3	-	TRBJ1-5	-	CASSLVGISGYSNQPQHF	TGTGCCAGCAGCTTAGTCGGTATTTCAGGCTATAGCAATCAGCCCCAGCATTTT
TRBV5-1	TRBD1	TRBJ2-7	-	CASGRDRAWEQYF	TGCGCCAGCGGCCGGGACAGGGCGTGGGAGCAGTACTTC
TRBV5-1	TRBD2	TRBJ2-5	-	CASSLGTSGGQETQYF	TGCGCCAGCAGCCTCGGGACTAGCGGGGGCCAAGAGACCCAGTACTTC
TRBV18	-	TRBJ1-4	-	CASSLITATNEKLFF	TGTGCCAGCTCATTGATAACGGCAACTAATGAAAAACTGTTTTTT
TRBV19	TRBD1	TRBJ1-1	-	CASRLDVVPGGSFRMNTEAFF	TGTGCCAGTAGGCTAGACGTGGTACCAGGGGGTTCCTTCCGCATGAACACTGAAGCTTTCTTT
TRBV29-1	TRBD1	TRBJ1-1	many	CSGGQGYMNTEAFF	TGCAGCGGGGGACAGGGGTACATGAACACTGAAGCTTTCTTT
TRBV5-1	-	TRBJ2-7	-	CASSSGGSEQYF	TGCGCCAGCAGCTCAGGTGGGTCCGAGCAGTACTTC
TRBV19	TRBD1	TRBJ2-1	-	CASSTGGHSYYNEQFF	TGTGCCAGTAGTACAGGGGGCCATTCTTATTACAATGAGCAGTTCTTC
TRBV6-1	TRBD2	TRBJ2-4	-	CASSDYRTSPLDHF	TGTGCCAGCAGTGATTACCGGACTAGCCCCCTAGATCACTTC
TRBV7-9	-	TRBJ1-5	-	CASSLNGDQPQHF	TGTGCCAGCAGCTTAAACGGAGATCAGCCCCAGCATTTT
TRBV7-8	-	TRBJ1-2	-	CASSLANWGAWGYTF	TGTGCCAGCAGCTTAGCTAACTGGGGCGCATGGGGCTACACCTTC
TRBV19	TRBD1	TRBJ1-2	-	CASRSGQGPHGYTF	TGTGCCAGTAGATCGGGACAGGGGCCCCATGGCTACACCTTC
TRBV29-1	-	TRBJ1-4	-	CSVSPLGGREKLFF	TGCAGCGTTTCCCCCCTCGGGGGGAGAGAAAAACTGTTTTTT
TRBV7-2	-	TRBJ2-7	-	CASSRRTRGDYEQYF	TGTGCCAGCAGCCGCCGGACTAGGGGGGACTACGAGCAGTACTTC
TRBV4-2	-	TRBJ1-4	-	CASSSKGGSIEKLFF	TGTGCCAGCAGCTCCAAGGGGGGGAGTATAGAAAAACTGTTTTTT
TRBV12-3/TRBV12-4	-	TRBJ1-1	-	CASSQKTEAFF	TGTGCCAGCAGTCAGAAAACTGAAGCTTTCTTT
TRBV28	TRBD1	TRBJ2-5	-	CASSLSGRGHRETQYF	TGTGCCAGCAGTTTAAGTGGCAGGGGGCATCGCGAGACCCAGTACTTC
TRBV28	-	TRBJ1-6	-	CASSVPGGVQSPLHF	TGTGCCAGCAGTGTACCCGGGGGGGTTCAGTCACCCCTCCACTTT
TRBV11-2	-	TRBJ1-2	-	CASSLIRQGDGYTF	TGTGCCAGCAGCTTAATACGGCAGGGTGATGGCTACACCTTC
TRBV5-8	TRBD2	TRBJ2-1	-	CASSLAKTSGGMNEQFF	TGTGCCAGCAGCTTGGCCAAGACTAGCGGGGGGATGAATGAGCAGTTCTTC
TRBV19	-	TRBJ1-2	-	CASSMHRVGYTF	TGTGCCAGTAGTATGCACAGGGTTGGCTACACCTTC
TRBV11-2	TRBD2	TRBJ2-1	-	CASSSSGGAQNEQFF	TGTGCCAGCAGCTCTAGCGGGGGGGCCCAGAATGAGCAGTTCTTC
TRBV11-2	TRBD2	TRBJ2-4	-	CASSPPGGGALAKNIQYF	TGTGCCAGCAGCCCACCAGGCGGGGGGGCCCTAGCCAAAAACATTCAGTACTTC
TRBV6-5	TRBD1	TRBJ2-7	-	CASISDRGYEQYF	TGTGCCAGCATCTCGGACAGGGGGTACGAGCAGTACTTC
TRBV30	TRBD1	TRBJ1-1	-	CAWSEQGAHTEAFF	TGTGCCTGGAGTGAACAGGGGGCGCACACTGAAGCTTTCTTT
TRBV2	TRBD1	TRBJ1-5	-	CASSGDRGYQPQHF	TGTGCCAGCAGTGGGGACAGGGGTTATCAGCCCCAGCATTTT
TRBV6-5	-	TRBJ2-2	-	CASRGTVSNTGELFF	TGTGCCAGCCGGGGGACGGTCAGCAACACCGGGGAGCTGTTTTTT
TRBV6-5	TRBD1	TRBJ1-2	-	CASSWGQGAGGYTF	TGTGCCAGCAGTTGGGGACAGGGGGCGGGTGGCTACACCTTC
TRBV18	-	TRBJ1-4	-	CASSPLNRVGANEKLFF	TGTGCCAGCTCACCACTGAACAGGGTGGGGGCTAATGAAAAACTGTTTTTT
TRBV5-1	TRBD1	TRBJ1-3	-	CASSLMEGAHFKNTIYF	TGCGCCAGCAGCTTGATGGAGGGGGCGCACTTTAAAAACACCATATATTTT
TRBV30	-	TRBJ1-4	-	CAWSSDATNEKLFF	TGTGCCTGGAGCTCAGATGCAACTAATGAAAAACTGTTTTTT
TRBV9	TRBD2	TRBJ2-7	once	CASSESLAGLDEQYF	TGTGCCAGCAGCGAGTCCTTAGCGGGGTTGGACGAGCAGTACTTC
TRBV5-1	TRBD2	TRBJ2-1	-	CASSLGAGGSGSYNEQFF	TGCGCCAGCAGCTTGGGCGCCGGGGGTAGCGGGAGCTACAATGAGCAGTTCTTC
TRBV19	-	TRBJ1-2	-	CASSTLQGIGYTF	TGTGCCAGTAGTACCCTACAGGGAATTGGCTACACCTTC
TRBV18	-	TRBJ1-1	-	CASSSRDKNTEAFF	TGTGCCAGCTCATCCCGGGACAAGAACACTGAAGCTTTCTTT
TRBV6-5	-	TRBJ1-2	-	CASSYRDRSGGYTF	TGTGCCAGCAGTTACCGTGACCGGTCGGGTGGCTACACCTTC
TRBV7-8	TRBD1	TRBJ2-7	-	CASSSQSKGATGEQYF	TGTGCCAGCAGCTCACAATCGAAGGGGGCTACCGGCGAGCAGTACTTC